A selection of T cell receptor beta chains follows, all from one sample in a study of regulatory T cells in long-lasting Graves disease. From the multiplex PCR reads, TCRdb called clonotypes with MiXCR, one entry per CDR3 protein. Found here are some 250,000 distinct CDR3 sequences, more than 15% of them singletons; the top ten hold 14%. The same sample was also studied in work on T cells in Graves' hyperthyroidism and ophthalmopathy.

This specimen was peripheral blood mononuclear cells (PBMCs), taken at new diagnosis, from a patient treated with antithyroid drugs. The receptor source for this set is a woman younger than 45 with Graves disease. Both conserved end residues are part of each CDR3. Fields, in order: D gene, clone size, J gene, V gene, CDR3 DNA, CDR3 protein. D genes are given only for firm matches. The listing skips clone size in some rows; elsewhere it reads once, few, many or a size class.

d_call: -
clone_size: -
j_call: TRBJ2-1
v_call: TRBV2
cdr3_nt: TGTGCCAGCAGACCACAGGACAGTGATGAGCAGTTCTTC
cdr3_aa: CASRPQDSDEQFF

d_call: -
clone_size: -
j_call: TRBJ1-3
v_call: TRBV19
cdr3_nt: TGTGCCAGTAGTATTGCCGGTGGAAACACCATATATTTT
cdr3_aa: CASSIAGGNTIYF

d_call: -
clone_size: many
j_call: TRBJ1-2
v_call: TRBV25-1
cdr3_nt: TGTGCCAGCAGTGAATCGTCCGGGGCAGGGGCCCTTTATGGCTACACCTTC
cdr3_aa: CASSESSGAGALYGYTF

d_call: -
clone_size: many
j_call: TRBJ1-1
v_call: TRBV3-1
cdr3_nt: TGTGCCAGCAGCCAAGCTTCGGGGGAGACTGAAGCTTTCTTT
cdr3_aa: CASSQASGETEAFF

d_call: TRBD1
clone_size: many
j_call: TRBJ1-4
v_call: TRBV29-1
cdr3_nt: TGCAGCGTTGAAGATCGGACTCAGGGGGAGGAAAAACTGTTTTTT
cdr3_aa: CSVEDRTQGEEKLFF

d_call: TRBD1
clone_size: many
j_call: TRBJ1-5
v_call: TRBV5-5
cdr3_nt: TGTGCCAGCAGCTACGAGACAGGGGATTATCAGCCCCAGCATTTT
cdr3_aa: CASSYETGDYQPQHF

d_call: -
clone_size: many
j_call: TRBJ1-2
v_call: TRBV10-3
cdr3_nt: TGTGCCACCCGACAGGCCTCGGATGGCTACACCTTC
cdr3_aa: CATRQASDGYTF

d_call: -
clone_size: many
j_call: TRBJ1-1
v_call: TRBV7-2
cdr3_nt: TGTGCCAGCAGCTTACAACACAGTAATACTGAAGCTTTCTTT
cdr3_aa: CASSLQHSNTEAFF

d_call: -
clone_size: many
j_call: TRBJ2-7
v_call: TRBV7-9
cdr3_nt: TGTGCCAGCAGCCATGTAGGGTCCTCTACCTACGAGCAGTACTTC
cdr3_aa: CASSHVGSSTYEQYF

d_call: TRBD1
clone_size: -
j_call: TRBJ2-1
v_call: TRBV10-3
cdr3_nt: TGTGCCATCAGTCCGGGACAGGGCTACAATGAGCAGTTCTTC
cdr3_aa: CAISPGQGYNEQFF

d_call: TRBD1
clone_size: few
j_call: TRBJ2-1
v_call: TRBV10-3
cdr3_nt: TGTGCCATCACTGGACAGGGAAACTACAATGAGCAGTTCTTC
cdr3_aa: CAITGQGNYNEQFF

d_call: -
clone_size: once
j_call: TRBJ2-7
v_call: TRBV30
cdr3_nt: TGTGCCTGGAGTGTATCTCCGTACGAGCAGTACTTC
cdr3_aa: CAWSVSPYEQYF

d_call: -
clone_size: many
j_call: TRBJ1-1
v_call: TRBV28
cdr3_nt: TGTGCCAGCAGACGAACTGAGAAAGCTTTCTTT
cdr3_aa: CASRRTEKAFF

d_call: -
clone_size: many
j_call: TRBJ2-7
v_call: TRBV5-1
cdr3_nt: TGCGCCAGCAGCTTGATGTGGCAAGGCGAGCAGTACTTC
cdr3_aa: CASSLMWQGEQYF

d_call: -
clone_size: many
j_call: TRBJ2-3
v_call: TRBV2
cdr3_nt: TGTGCCACCACCCGCTCGAGTACGGCTCAAGCAGATACGCAGTATTTT
cdr3_aa: CATTRSSTAQADTQYF

d_call: -
clone_size: many
j_call: TRBJ1-2
v_call: TRBV5-1
cdr3_nt: TGCGCCAGCAGCTTGGCCGGGACCGGTCCTAACTATGGCTACACCTTC
cdr3_aa: CASSLAGTGPNYGYTF

d_call: -
clone_size: many
j_call: TRBJ2-3
v_call: TRBV9
cdr3_nt: TGTGCCAGCAGCCTTCGCCCGGGGACTGTTCCAGATACGCAGTATTTT
cdr3_aa: CASSLRPGTVPDTQYF

d_call: TRBD1
clone_size: -
j_call: TRBJ2-5
v_call: TRBV5-1
cdr3_nt: TGCGCCAGCAGTCAACCGGGACAGGGGTGGGAGACCCAGTACTTC
cdr3_aa: CASSQPGQGWETQYF

d_call: -
clone_size: many
j_call: TRBJ2-1
v_call: TRBV6-2/TRBV6-3
cdr3_nt: TGTGCCAGCAGGACGACAGTCAATGAGCAGTTCTTC
cdr3_aa: CASRTTVNEQFF

d_call: -
clone_size: many
j_call: TRBJ2-7
v_call: TRBV7-2
cdr3_nt: TGTGCCAGCAGCATTAGATTTACCTACGAGCAGTACTTC
cdr3_aa: CASSIRFTYEQYF

d_call: -
clone_size: -
j_call: TRBJ2-2
v_call: TRBV29-1
cdr3_nt: TGCAGCGTTGAGGGGGGCAGTGGGCTGTTTTTT
cdr3_aa: CSVEGGSGLFF

d_call: -
clone_size: -
j_call: TRBJ1-1
v_call: TRBV7-2
cdr3_nt: TGTGCCAGCTGCGCCGGGACGTCTCACACTGAAGCTTTCTTT
cdr3_aa: CASCAGTSHTEAFF

d_call: -
clone_size: -
j_call: TRBJ1-2
v_call: TRBV7-9
cdr3_nt: TGTGCCAGCAGCCCAGAGGGGTTCCCTAACTATGGCTACACCTTC
cdr3_aa: CASSPEGFPNYGYTF

d_call: -
clone_size: many
j_call: TRBJ1-1
v_call: TRBV19
cdr3_nt: TGTGCCAGTAAGTGGGGCGGAGACAACACTGAAGCTTTCTTT
cdr3_aa: CASKWGGDNTEAFF

d_call: TRBD1
clone_size: many
j_call: TRBJ1-1
v_call: TRBV7-2
cdr3_nt: TGTGCCAGCAGCCTCACAGGGGGCAGGAACACTGAAGCTTTCTTT
cdr3_aa: CASSLTGGRNTEAFF